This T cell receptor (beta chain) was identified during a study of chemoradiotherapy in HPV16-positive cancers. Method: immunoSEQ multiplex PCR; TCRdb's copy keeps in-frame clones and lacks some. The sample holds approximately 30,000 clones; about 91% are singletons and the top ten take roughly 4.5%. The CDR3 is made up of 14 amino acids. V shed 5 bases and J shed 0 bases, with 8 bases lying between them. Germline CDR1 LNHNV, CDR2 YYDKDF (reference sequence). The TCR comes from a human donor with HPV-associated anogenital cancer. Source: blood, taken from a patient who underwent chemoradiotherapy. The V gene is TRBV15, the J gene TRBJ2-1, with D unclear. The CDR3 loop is CATSRLGSYNEQFF. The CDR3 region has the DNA TGTGCCACCAGCCGCCTGGGCTCCTACAATGAGCAGTTCTTC.